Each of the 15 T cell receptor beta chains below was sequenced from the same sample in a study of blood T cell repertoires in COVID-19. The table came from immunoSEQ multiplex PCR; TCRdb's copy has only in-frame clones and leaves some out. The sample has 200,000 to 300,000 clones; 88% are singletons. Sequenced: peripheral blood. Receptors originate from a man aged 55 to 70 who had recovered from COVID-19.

This CDR3 reads CASSKVWRHTGELFF. CDR3 nucleotide sequence: TGTGCCAGCAGCAAAGTATGGAGACACACCGGGGAGCTGTTTTTT. The chain couples TRBV21-1 to TRBJ2-2; the tabulated D call, TRBD2, remains unverified against the DNA. TRBV21-1 is designated a pseudogene. There are 15 residues in the CDR3.

For the CDR3, the DNA is TGTGCCAGCAGCCAAGGGCGGGCGGACTATGGCTACACCTTC. Translated, it gives CASSQGRADYGYTF. The chain has TRBV3-1 (or the pseudogene TRBV3-2) and TRBJ1-2; D is unresolved. Trimming took off 1 base at V and 3 bases at J, with 9 bases between the two ends. This CDR3 is built from 14 residues. Germline CDR1 and CDR2: LGHDT and YNNKEL (reference sequence).

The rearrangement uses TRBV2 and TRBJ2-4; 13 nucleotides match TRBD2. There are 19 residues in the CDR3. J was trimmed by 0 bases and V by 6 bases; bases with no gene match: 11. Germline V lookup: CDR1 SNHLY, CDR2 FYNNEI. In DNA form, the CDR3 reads TGTGCCAGCAGGGACCGGACTAGCGGGGGACCCCTAGCCAAAAACATTCAGTACTTC. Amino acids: CASRDRTSGGPLAKNIQYF. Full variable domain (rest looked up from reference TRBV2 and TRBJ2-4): EPEVTQTPSHQVTQMGQEVILRCVPISNHLYFYWYRQILGQKVEFLVSFYNNEISEKSEIFDDQFSVERPDGSNFTLKIRSTKLEDSAMYFCASRDRTSGGPLAKNIQYFGAGTRLSVL.

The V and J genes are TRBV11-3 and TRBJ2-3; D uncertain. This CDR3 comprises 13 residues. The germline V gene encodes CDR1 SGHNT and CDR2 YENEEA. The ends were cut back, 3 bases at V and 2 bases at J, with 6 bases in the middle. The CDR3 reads CASSLYITDTQYF. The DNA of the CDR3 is TGTGCCAGCAGCTTGTACATCACAGATACGCAGTATTTT.

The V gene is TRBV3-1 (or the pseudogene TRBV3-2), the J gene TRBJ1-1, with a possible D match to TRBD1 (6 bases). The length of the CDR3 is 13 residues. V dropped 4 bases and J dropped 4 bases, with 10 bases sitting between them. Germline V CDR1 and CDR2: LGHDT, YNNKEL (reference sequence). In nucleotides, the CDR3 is TGTGCCAGCAGCCGCGGGGGGCGCACTGAAGCTTTCTTT. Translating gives CASSRGGRTEAFF.

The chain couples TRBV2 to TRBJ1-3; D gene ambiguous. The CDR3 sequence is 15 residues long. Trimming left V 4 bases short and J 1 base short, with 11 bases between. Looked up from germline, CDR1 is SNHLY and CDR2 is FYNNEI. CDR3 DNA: TGTGCCAGCAGTGGAGGCAGCGGATCTGGAAACACCATATATTTT. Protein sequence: CASSGGSGSGNTIYF.

This CDR3 reads CASSLAGGSYNSPLHF. CDR3 coding DNA: TGTGCCAGCAGCTTAGCGGGGGGCTCCTATAATTCACCCCTCCACTTT. This chain links TRBV7-2 with TRBJ1-6, with D possibly TRBD1 on 5 matching bases. CDR1 SGHTA and CDR2 FQGNSA come from the germline V gene. Between the trimmed V and J ends, which lost 0 bases and 0 bases, there was a span of 6 bases. The CDR3 contains 16 residues.

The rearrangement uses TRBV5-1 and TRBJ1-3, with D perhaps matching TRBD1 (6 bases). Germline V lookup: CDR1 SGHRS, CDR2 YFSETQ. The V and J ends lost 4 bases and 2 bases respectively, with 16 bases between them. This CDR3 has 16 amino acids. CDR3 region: CASSLSQGVAGNTIYF. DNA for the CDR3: TGCGCCAGCAGCCTTTCACAGGGCGTTGCTGGAAACACCATATATTTT.

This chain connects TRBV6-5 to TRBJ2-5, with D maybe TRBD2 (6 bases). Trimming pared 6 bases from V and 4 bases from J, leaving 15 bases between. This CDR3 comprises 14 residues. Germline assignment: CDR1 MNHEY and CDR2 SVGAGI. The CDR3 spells CASSRPEGGETQYF. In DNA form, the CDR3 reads TGTGCCAGCAGCCGACCTGAGGGAGGAGAGACCCAGTACTTC.

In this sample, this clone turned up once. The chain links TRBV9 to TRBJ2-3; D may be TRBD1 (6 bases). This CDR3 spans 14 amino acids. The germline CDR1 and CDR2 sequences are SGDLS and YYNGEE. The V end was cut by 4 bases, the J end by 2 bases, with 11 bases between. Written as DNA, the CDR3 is TGTGCCAGCAGCCCTTGGACAGCCACAGATACGCAGTATTTT. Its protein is CASSPWTATDTQYF.

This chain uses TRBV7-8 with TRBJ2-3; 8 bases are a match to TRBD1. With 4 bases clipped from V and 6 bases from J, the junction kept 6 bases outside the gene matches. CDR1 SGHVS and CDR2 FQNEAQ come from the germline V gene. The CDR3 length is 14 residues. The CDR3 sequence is CASSSRTGPDTQYF. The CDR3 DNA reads TGTGCCAGCAGCTCACGGACAGGGCCGGATACGCAGTATTTT. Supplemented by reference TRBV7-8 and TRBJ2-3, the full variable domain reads GAGVSQSPRYKVAKRGQDVALRCDPISGHVSLFWYQQALGQGPEFLTYFQNEAQLDKSGLPSDRFFAERPEGSVSTLKIQRTQQEDSAVYLCASSSRTGPDTQYFGPGTRLTVL.

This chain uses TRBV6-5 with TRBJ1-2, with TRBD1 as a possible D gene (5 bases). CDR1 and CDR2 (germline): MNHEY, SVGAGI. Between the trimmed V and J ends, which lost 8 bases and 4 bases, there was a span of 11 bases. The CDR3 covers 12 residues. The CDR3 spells CASLQGSYGYTF. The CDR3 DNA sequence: TGTGCCAGCCTCCAGGGTAGCTATGGCTACACCTTC.

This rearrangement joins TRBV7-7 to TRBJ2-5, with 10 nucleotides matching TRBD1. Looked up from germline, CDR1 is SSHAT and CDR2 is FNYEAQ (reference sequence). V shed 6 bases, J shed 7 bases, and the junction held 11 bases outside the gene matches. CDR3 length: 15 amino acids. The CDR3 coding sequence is TGTGCCAGCAGGGCCGGGACAGGGGATCTGGGGACCCAGTACTTC. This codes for CASRAGTGDLGTQYF.

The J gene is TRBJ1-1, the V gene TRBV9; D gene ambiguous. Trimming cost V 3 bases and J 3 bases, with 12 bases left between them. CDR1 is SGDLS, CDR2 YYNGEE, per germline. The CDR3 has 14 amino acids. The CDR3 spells CASSARPRDTEAFF. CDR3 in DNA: TGTGCCAGCAGCGCCCGACCCCGGGACACTGAAGCTTTCTTT.

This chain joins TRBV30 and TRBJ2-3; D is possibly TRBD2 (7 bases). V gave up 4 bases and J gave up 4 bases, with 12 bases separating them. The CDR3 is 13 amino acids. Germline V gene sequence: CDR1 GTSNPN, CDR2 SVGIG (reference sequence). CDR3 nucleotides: TGTGCCTGGAATCCGCGGGGGCCAGATACGCAGTATTTT. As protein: CAWNPRGPDTQYF.